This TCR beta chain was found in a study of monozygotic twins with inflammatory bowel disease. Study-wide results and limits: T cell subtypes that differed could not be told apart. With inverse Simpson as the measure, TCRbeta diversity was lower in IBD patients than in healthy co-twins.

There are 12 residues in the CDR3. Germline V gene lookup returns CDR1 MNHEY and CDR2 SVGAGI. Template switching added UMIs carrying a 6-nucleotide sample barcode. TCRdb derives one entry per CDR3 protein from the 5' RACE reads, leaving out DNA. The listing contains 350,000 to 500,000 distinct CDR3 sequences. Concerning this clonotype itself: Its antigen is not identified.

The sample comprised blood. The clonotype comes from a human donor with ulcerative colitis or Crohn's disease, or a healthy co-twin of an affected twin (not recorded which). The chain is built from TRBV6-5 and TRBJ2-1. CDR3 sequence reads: CASGGSVDEQFF.